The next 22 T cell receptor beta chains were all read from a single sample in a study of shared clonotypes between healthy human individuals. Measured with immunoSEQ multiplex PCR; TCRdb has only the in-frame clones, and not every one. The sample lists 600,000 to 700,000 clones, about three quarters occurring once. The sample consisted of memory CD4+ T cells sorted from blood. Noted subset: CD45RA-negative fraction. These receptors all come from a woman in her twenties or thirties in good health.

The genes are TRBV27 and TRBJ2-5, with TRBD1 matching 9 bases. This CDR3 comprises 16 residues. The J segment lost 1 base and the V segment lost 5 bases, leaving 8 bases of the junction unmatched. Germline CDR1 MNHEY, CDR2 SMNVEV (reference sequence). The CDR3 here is CASSHWTGALQETQYF. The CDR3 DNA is TGTGCCAGCAGTCACTGGACAGGGGCCCTCCAAGAGACCCAGTACTTC.

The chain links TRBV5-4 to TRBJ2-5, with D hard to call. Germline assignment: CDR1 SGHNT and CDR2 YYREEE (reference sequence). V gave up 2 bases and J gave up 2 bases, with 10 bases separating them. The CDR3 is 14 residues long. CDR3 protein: CASSFSGSQETQYF. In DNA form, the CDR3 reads TGTGCCAGCAGCTTTTCAGGTTCGCAAGAGACCCAGTACTTC.

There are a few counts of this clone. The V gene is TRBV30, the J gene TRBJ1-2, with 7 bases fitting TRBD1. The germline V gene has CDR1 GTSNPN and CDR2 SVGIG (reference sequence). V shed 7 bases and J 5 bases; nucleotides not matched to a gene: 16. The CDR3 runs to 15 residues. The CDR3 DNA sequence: TGTGCCTCAACGACAGGGATAGCGATGGAATATGGCTACACCTTC. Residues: CASTTGIAMEYGYTF.

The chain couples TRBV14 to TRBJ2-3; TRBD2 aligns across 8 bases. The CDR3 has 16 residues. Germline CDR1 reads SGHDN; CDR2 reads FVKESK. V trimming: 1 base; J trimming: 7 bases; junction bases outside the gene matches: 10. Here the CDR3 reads CASSQAPSGRRHTQYF. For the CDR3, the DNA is TGTGCCAGCAGCCAAGCACCTAGCGGGCGGAGGCATACGCAGTATTTT.

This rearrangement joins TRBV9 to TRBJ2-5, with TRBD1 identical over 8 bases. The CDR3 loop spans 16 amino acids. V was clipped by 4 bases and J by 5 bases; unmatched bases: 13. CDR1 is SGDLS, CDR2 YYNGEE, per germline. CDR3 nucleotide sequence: TGTGCCAGCAGCACGACAGGGGCTCTAAGAGGGGAGACCCAGTACTTC. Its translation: CASSTTGALRGETQYF.

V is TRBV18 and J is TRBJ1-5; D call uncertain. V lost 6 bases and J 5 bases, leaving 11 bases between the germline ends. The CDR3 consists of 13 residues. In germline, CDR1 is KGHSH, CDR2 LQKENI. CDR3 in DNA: TGTGCCAGCTCCGGGCAGGATGATCAGCCCCAGCATTTT. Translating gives CASSGQDDQPQHF.

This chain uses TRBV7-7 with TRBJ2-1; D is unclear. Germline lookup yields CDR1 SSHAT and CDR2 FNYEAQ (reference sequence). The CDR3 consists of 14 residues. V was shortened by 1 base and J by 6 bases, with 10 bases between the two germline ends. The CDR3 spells CASSLGRNPNEQFF. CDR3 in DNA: TGTGCCAGCAGCTTAGGGCGGAACCCCAATGAGCAGTTCTTC.

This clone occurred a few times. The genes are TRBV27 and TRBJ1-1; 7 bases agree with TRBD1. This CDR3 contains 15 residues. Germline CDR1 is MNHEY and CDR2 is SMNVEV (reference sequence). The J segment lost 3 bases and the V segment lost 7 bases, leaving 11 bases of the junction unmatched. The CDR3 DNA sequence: TGTGCCAGCACCCTAAGGGGGCTGGGGGACACTGAAGCTTTCTTT. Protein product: CASTLRGLGDTEAFF.

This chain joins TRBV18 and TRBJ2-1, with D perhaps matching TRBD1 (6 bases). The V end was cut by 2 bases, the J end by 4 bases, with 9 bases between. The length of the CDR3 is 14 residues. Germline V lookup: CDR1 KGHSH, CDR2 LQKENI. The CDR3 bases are TGTGCCAGCTCACCATCACAGGGATACAATGAGCAGTTCTTC. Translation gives CASSPSQGYNEQFF.

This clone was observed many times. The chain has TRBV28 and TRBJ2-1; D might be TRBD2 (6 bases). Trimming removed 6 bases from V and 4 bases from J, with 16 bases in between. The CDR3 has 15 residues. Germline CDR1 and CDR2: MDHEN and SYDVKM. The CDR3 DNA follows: TGTGCCAGCAGCCCCCCGGGAGAGGGTTACAATGAGCAGTTCTTC. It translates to CASSPPGEGYNEQFF.

CDR3 bases: TGTGCCAGCAGCCCGCAGGGGGTCTTATCCGGGGAGCTGTTTTTT. This encodes CASSPQGVLSGELFF. The chain carries TRBV16 and TRBJ2-2; 7 nucleotides line up with TRBD1. Germline lookup yields CDR1 KGHSY and CDR2 FQNENV. The junction had 8 bases not matched to a gene; V was cut back by 4 bases and J by 6 bases. There are 15 residues in the CDR3.

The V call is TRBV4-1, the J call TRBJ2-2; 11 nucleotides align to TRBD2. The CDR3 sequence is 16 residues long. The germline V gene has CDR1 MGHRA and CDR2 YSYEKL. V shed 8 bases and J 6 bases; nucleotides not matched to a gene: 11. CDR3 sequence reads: CASSRLAGFVAGELFF. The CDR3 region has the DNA TGCGCCAGCTCCCGACTAGCGGGATTTGTAGCCGGGGAGCTGTTTTTT.

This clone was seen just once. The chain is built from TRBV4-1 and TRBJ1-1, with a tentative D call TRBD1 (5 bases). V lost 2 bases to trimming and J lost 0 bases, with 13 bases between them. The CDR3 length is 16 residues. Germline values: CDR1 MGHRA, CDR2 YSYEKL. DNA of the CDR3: TGCGCCAGCAGCCAACCTAGTGGGGGTGTGAACACTGAAGCTTTCTTT. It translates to CASSQPSGGVNTEAFF.

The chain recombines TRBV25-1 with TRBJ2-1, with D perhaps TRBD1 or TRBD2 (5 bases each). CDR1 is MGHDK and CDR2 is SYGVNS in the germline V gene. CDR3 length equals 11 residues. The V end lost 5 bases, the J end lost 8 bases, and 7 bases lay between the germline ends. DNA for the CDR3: TGTGCCAGCAGTTTGGGGGATGAGCAGTTCTTC. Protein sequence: CASSLGDEQFF.

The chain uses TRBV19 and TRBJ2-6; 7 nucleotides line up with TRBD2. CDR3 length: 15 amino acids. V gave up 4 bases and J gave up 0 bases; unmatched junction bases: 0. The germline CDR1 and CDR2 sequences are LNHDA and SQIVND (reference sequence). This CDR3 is CASSREGSGANVLTF. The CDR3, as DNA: TGTGCCAGTAGTAGGGAGGGCTCTGGGGCCAACGTCCTGACTTTC.

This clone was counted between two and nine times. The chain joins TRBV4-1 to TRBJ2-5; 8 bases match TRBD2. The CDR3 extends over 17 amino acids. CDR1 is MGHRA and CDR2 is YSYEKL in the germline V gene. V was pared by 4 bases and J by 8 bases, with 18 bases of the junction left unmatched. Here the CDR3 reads CASSPRVPSGPIETQYF. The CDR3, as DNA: TGCGCCAGCAGCCCCCGGGTGCCTAGCGGGCCCATTGAAACCCAGTACTTC.

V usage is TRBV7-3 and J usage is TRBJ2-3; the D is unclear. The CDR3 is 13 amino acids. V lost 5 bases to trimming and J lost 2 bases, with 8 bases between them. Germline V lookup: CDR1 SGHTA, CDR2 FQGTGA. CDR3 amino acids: CASSPYSTDTQYF. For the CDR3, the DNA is TGTGCCAGCAGCCCCTACTCCACAGATACGCAGTATTTT.

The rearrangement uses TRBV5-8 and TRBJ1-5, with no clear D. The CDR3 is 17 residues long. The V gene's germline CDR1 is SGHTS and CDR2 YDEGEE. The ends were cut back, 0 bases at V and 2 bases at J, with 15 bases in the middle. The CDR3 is CASSLAGDSRGNQPQHF. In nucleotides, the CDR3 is TGTGCCAGCAGCTTGGCCGGGGATTCGAGGGGCAATCAGCCCCAGCATTTT.

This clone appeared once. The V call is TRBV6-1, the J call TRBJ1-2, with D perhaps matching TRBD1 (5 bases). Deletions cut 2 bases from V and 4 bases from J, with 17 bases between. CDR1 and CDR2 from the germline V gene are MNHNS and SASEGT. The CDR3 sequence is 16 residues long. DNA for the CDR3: TGTGCCAGCAGTGAACATCTACAGGCGGGGTTCTATGGCTACACCTTC. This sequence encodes CASSEHLQAGFYGYTF.

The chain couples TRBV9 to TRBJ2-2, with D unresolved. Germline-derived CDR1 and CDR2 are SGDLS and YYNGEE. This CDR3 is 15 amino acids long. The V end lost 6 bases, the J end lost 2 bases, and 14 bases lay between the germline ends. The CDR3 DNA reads TGTGCCAGCACCGCAGGACGGATTAACACCGGGGAGCTGTTTTTT. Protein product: CASTAGRINTGELFF.

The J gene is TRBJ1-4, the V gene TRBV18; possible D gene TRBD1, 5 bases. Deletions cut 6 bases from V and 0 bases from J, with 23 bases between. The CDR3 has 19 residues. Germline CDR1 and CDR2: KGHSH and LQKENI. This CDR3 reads CASSRSQGPYVATNEKLFF. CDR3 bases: TGTGCCAGCTCGCGATCTCAGGGCCCATATGTAGCAACTAATGAAAAACTGTTTTTT. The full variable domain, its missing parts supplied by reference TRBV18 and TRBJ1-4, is NAGVMQNPRHLVRRRGQEARLRCSPMKGHSHVYWYRQLPEEGLKFMVYLQKENIIDESGMPKERFSAEFPKEGPSILRIQQVVRGDSAAYFCASSRSQGPYVATNEKLFFGSGTQLSVL.

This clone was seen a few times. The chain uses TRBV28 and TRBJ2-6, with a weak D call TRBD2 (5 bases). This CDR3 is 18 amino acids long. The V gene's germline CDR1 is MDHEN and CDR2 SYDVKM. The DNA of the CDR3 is TGTGCTACTGAGGCAAGCGAGGGCCTACTAACTGGGGCCAACGTCCTGACTTTC. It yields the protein CATEASEGLLTGANVLTF.